A single sample gave rise to the 26 T cell receptor beta chains below, sequenced in a study of Graves' ophthalmopathy and Graves' hyperthyroidism. Amplification targeted the TCR beta CDR3 regions, with RNA transcripts as the source material. The first round was an RT-PCR with HTBI primers, and the second round was a multiplex PCR. From the multiplex PCR reads, TCRdb called clonotypes with MiXCR, one entry per CDR3 protein. This table has hundreds of thousands of distinct CDR3 sequences, 22% appearing once. The specimen sequenced was peripheral blood. All receptors derive from a woman aged 18-29 years with stable Graves' hyperthyroidism. Some clones in this sample may be carry-over from other donors' samples.

This clonotype was found many times. The CDR3 DNA follows: TGTGCCAGCAGGCCTAGCGGGAGATCGAACATTCAGTACTTC. Its translation: CASRPSGRSNIQYF. The rearrangement links TRBV28 to TRBJ2-4; the match to TRBD2 covers 10 bases. Losses at the gene ends were 6 bases for V and 7 bases for J; bases not matched to a gene: 6. This CDR3 has 14 amino acids. CDR1 and CDR2 (germline): MDHEN, SYDVKM.

V usage is TRBV27 and J usage is TRBJ2-4; D could derive from TRBD1 or TRBD2 (6 bases each). This CDR3 region has 16 residues. The germline V gene has CDR1 MNHEY and CDR2 SMNVEV (reference sequence). Trimming shortened V by 4 bases and J by 7 bases, and 20 bases separated the two germline ends. The CDR3 DNA reads as TGTGCCAGCAGTTCCACCCGGGACACCGGAGGGAACATTCAGTACTTC. Translated, it gives CASSSTRDTGGNIQYF.

This sequence joins TRBV6-5 and TRBJ1-5; D unresolved. The germline V and J ends were trimmed by 4 bases and 5 bases, with 15 bases remaining between them. CDR1 and CDR2 from the germline V gene are MNHEY and SVGAGI. CDR3 length: 15 amino acids. The CDR3 DNA reads TGTGCCAGCAGTTTAGCAATGGCAGGTCATCAGCCCCAGCATTTT. This codes for CASSLAMAGHQPQHF.

The chain has TRBV7-3 and TRBJ2-2; TRBD2 matches at 10 bases. CDR3 length equals 15 residues. Germline loops: CDR1 SGHTA, CDR2 FQGTGA. V lost 5 bases to trimming and J lost 6 bases; unmatched junction nucleotides: 6. The CDR3 DNA is TGTGCCAGCAGCCTCAGGACTAGCGGTGCCGGGGAGCTGTTTTTT. Protein: CASSLRTSGAGELFF.

In its sample, this clonotype was seen many times. This may be a read error, as it is one base from a much larger clone. J is TRBJ1-1 and V is TRBV12-3 or TRBV12-4; tentatively, D is TRBD1 (5 bases). The CDR3 has 15 amino acids. The CDR3 DNA sequence: TGTGCCAGCAGTTTGTCGACAGTTATGAACACTAAAGCTTTCTTT. This sequence encodes CASSLSTVMNTKAFF.

This rearrangement joins TRBV28 to TRBJ1-2; D not resolved. The germline V gene has CDR1 MDHEN and CDR2 SYDVKM. Trimming shortened V by 2 bases and J by 8 bases, and 12 bases separated the two germline ends. The CDR3 has 13 amino acids. The DNA of the CDR3 is TGTGCCAGCAGTTTACGGATAAGTGAGGGCTACACCTTC. Translation gives CASSLRISEGYTF.

The chain employs TRBV5-1 and TRBJ2-7, with a tentative D call TRBD2 (6 bases). CDR1 and CDR2 from the germline V gene are SGHRS and YFSETQ. The CDR3 has 15 residues. Trimming removed 4 bases at V and 0 bases at J, with 14 bases between. CDR3 bases: TGCGCCAGCAGCGGGGGGACGGTGAGCTCCTACGAGCAGTACTTC. It codes for CASSGGTVSSYEQYF.

The table lists this clonotype with many counts. V usage is TRBV6-5 and J usage is TRBJ1-1; D is uncertain. The V end was cut by 1 base, the J end by 0 bases, with 6 bases between. Per germline, CDR1 MNHEY and CDR2 SVGAGI. CDR3 size: 14 residues. The CDR3 here is CASSYLAVNTEAFF. The CDR3 coding sequence is TGTGCCAGCAGTTACTTAGCGGTGAACACTGAAGCTTTCTTT.

This clonotype was observed many times. The gene calls are TRBV20-1 and TRBJ2-7, with D possibly being TRBD1 (5 bases). Trimming pared 3 bases from V and 3 bases from J, leaving 18 bases between. This CDR3 region has 15 residues. Per germline, CDR1 DFQATT and CDR2 SNEGSKA (reference sequence). CDR3 nucleotide sequence: TGCAGTGCTAGTGGTCCACAGACAGAATTCTACGAGCAGTACTTC. Translated, it gives CSASGPQTEFYEQYF.

This rearrangement joins TRBV6-1 to TRBJ1-2, with TRBD1 matching 8 bases. Unmatched junction bases numbered 12, after V lost 5 bases and J lost 4 bases. CDR3 size: 16 residues. The V gene's germline CDR1 is MNHNS and CDR2 SASEGT. The CDR3 DNA reads as TGTGCCAGCAGTATCGGGGAATTGACAGGGGCCTATGGCTACACCTTC. It is translated as CASSIGELTGAYGYTF.

This clonotype was seen at least ten times. The V and J genes are TRBV20-1 and TRBJ1-1, with D unresolved. The CDR3 covers 15 residues. Germline CDR1 reads DFQATT; CDR2 reads SNEGSKA (reference sequence). V lost 0 bases and J 4 bases, leaving 15 bases between the germline ends. The CDR3 sequence: CSARDLPGIRTEAFF. CDR3 coding DNA: TGCAGTGCTAGAGATCTCCCAGGAATTCGCACTGAAGCTTTCTTT.

The table lists this clonotype with many counts. The V and J genes are TRBV2 and TRBJ1-1; no clear D. CDR3 size: 13 residues. The V and J ends lost 7 bases and 0 bases respectively, with 9 bases between them. Per germline, CDR1 SNHLY and CDR2 FYNNEI. CDR3 in DNA: TGTGCCAGCACCCTCGACGTGAACACTGAAGCTTTCTTT. Translation: CASTLDVNTEAFF.

This clonotype occurred a few times. The rearrangement links TRBV2 to TRBJ1-1; D remains unclear. Germline V CDR1 and CDR2: SNHLY, FYNNEI. V was trimmed by 2 bases and J by 1 base, leaving 5 bases between them. The CDR3 is 13 amino acids. CDR3 region: CASSEIENTEAFF. CDR3 sequence (DNA): TGTGCCAGCAGTGAAATTGAGAACACTGAAGCTTTCTTT.

V is TRBV12-3 or TRBV12-4 and J is TRBJ1-5, with TRBD1 identical over 7 bases. CDR3 length equals 15 residues. Losses at the gene ends were 4 bases for V and 3 bases for J; bases not matched to a gene: 6. In DNA, the CDR3 is TGTGCCAGCAGTTCCGGGGGACAGATCAATCAGCCCCAGCATTTT. Translation: CASSSGGQINQPQHF.

This clonotype was seen many times. CDR3 nucleotides: TGTGCCAGCGGACTAGCGGGGGGGAGCACGACCCAGTACTTC. Translating it yields CASGLAGGSTTQYF. V gene TRBV28 combines with J gene TRBJ2-5, with 15 bases that match TRBD2. CDR1 and CDR2 (germline): MDHEN, SYDVKM. Trimming took 8 bases from V and 7 from J; bases not matched to a gene: 5. The CDR3 has 14 residues. The full variable domain, with the rest looked up from reference TRBV28 and TRBJ2-5, is DVKVTQSSRYLVKRTGEKVFLECVQDMDHENMFWYRQDPGLGLRLIYFSYDVKMKEKGDIPEGYSVSREKKERFSLILESASTNQTSMYLCASGLAGGSTTQYFGPGTRLLVL.

This clonotype was counted a few times. V and J are TRBV12-3 or TRBV12-4 and TRBJ1-6; D is unresolved. V was cut by 3 bases and J by 7 bases, with 10 bases left in between. This CDR3 is built from 14 residues. In nucleotides, the CDR3 is TGTGCCAGCAGTTTCTTTTGGGAAAATTCACCCCTCCACTTT. It specifies CASSFFWENSPLHF.

This clonotype turned up a few times. The chain is built from TRBV7-3 and TRBJ2-5; TRBD2 matches 12 bases. The J segment lost 5 bases and the V segment lost 2 bases, leaving 6 bases of the junction unmatched. The CDR3 is made up of 16 amino acids. Looked up from germline, CDR1 is SGHTA and CDR2 is FQGTGA. The CDR3 nucleotides are TGTGCCAGCAGCTTAGTCCTAGCGGGGGGGCAGGAGACCCAGTACTTC. It encodes CASSLVLAGGQETQYF.

This clonotype was seen repeatedly, ten times or more. The V and J genes are TRBV28 and TRBJ2-7; 7 bases align to TRBD1. Losses at the gene ends were 4 bases for V and 2 bases for J; bases not matched to a gene: 8. The CDR3 consists of 15 residues. Germline CDR1 and CDR2: MDHEN and SYDVKM. CDR3: CASSSSRTGPYEQYF. The CDR3 region has the DNA TGTGCCAGCAGTTCCTCAAGGACAGGACCCTACGAGCAGTACTTC.

This clonotype was picked up one time. The genes are TRBV4-1 and TRBJ2-1; 13 bases fit TRBD2. CDR1 MGHRA and CDR2 YSYEKL come from the germline V gene. Trimming at V came to 4 bases and at J to 7 bases, leaving 10 bases not matched to a gene. The CDR3 extends over 17 amino acids. The CDR3 reads CASSRRLAGGPNNEQFF. CDR3 nucleotides: TGCGCCAGCAGCCGCCGACTAGCGGGGGGCCCGAATAATGAGCAGTTCTTC.

This clonotype was seen repeatedly, ten times or more. The chain couples TRBV20-1 to TRBJ2-6; D unclear. V lost 8 bases and J 4 bases, leaving 9 bases between the germline ends. CDR3 length: 12 amino acids. CDR1 and CDR2 from the germline V gene are DFQATT and SNEGSKA (reference sequence). The CDR3 protein is CSPNPGANVLTF. CDR3 nucleotides: TGCAGTCCTAACCCGGGGGCCAACGTCCTGACTTTC.

The V gene is TRBV30, the J gene TRBJ2-7, with 9 bases fitting TRBD1. Germline-derived CDR1 and CDR2 are GTSNPN and SVGIG (reference sequence). This CDR3 spans 13 amino acids. J lost 0 bases, V lost 8 bases, and 5 bases had no gene match. The CDR3 reads CAVRGQGSYEQYF. The DNA of the CDR3 is TGTGCCGTCCGGGGACAGGGCTCCTACGAGCAGTACTTC.

V usage is TRBV11-2 and J usage is TRBJ1-2; 9 bases fit TRBD1. V shed 0 bases, J shed 8 bases, and the junction held 4 bases outside the gene matches. This CDR3 has 14 amino acids. Germline V CDR1 and CDR2: SGHAT, FQNNGV. For the CDR3, the DNA is TGTGCCAGCAGCTTAGACAAGGGGACAGGGGGCTACACCTTC. Protein sequence: CASSLDKGTGGYTF. The whole variable domain, remainder taken from reference TRBV11-2 and TRBJ1-2, is EAGVAQSPRYKIIEKRQSVAFWCNPISGHATLYWYQQILGQGPKLLIQFQNNGVVDDSQLPKDRFSAERLKGVDSTLKIQPAKLEDSAVYLCASSLDKGTGGYTFGSGTRLTVV.

Many counts were recorded for this clonotype. The rearrangement links TRBV20-1 to TRBJ2-7; TRBD2 agrees at 9 bases. V lost 5 bases to trimming and J lost 3 bases; unmatched junction nucleotides: 8. The germline V gene encodes CDR1 DFQATT and CDR2 SNEGSKA (reference sequence). This CDR3 has 14 amino acids. In nucleotides, the CDR3 is TGCAGTGCTTCCTTGACTAGCGGCCACTACGAGCAGTACTTC. Amino acid sequence: CSASLTSGHYEQYF.

This CDR3 is CASSLYGTDYGYTF. CDR3 in DNA: TGCGCCAGCAGCTTATACGGGACAGACTATGGCTACACCTTC. This chain links TRBV5-1 with TRBJ1-2; TRBD1 aligns across 7 bases. Germline V lookup: CDR1 SGHRS, CDR2 YFSETQ. This CDR3 has 14 residues. The trim removed 2 bases at V and 3 bases at J, leaving 4 bases unmatched.

This clonotype was detected a few times. The CDR3 region is CASSVGQFGGHRSKNIQYF. CDR3 coding DNA: TGTGCCAGCAGCGTCGGACAGTTTGGAGGTCATAGGTCCAAAAACATTCAGTACTTC. This chain connects TRBV11-1 to TRBJ2-4, with D possibly being TRBD1 (6 bases). Looked up from germline, CDR1 is SGHAT and CDR2 is FQDESV (reference sequence). The CDR3 sequence is 19 residues long. V was shortened by 5 bases and J by 2 bases, with 25 bases between the two germline ends.

This clonotype was observed many times. The chain employs TRBV25-1 and TRBJ1-3, with unresolved D. CDR3 length: 16 amino acids. Between the trimmed V and J ends, which lost 1 base and 1 base, there was a span of 11 bases. The germline gives CDR1 MGHDK, CDR2 SYGVNS. CDR3 coding DNA: TGTGCCAGCAGTGAATTGGGATCTCGGTCTGGAAACACCATATATTTT. This sequence encodes CASSELGSRSGNTIYF. The complete variable domain, with remaining parts taken from reference TRBV25-1 and TRBJ1-3, reads EADIYQTPRYLVIGTGKKITLECSQTMGHDKMYWYQQDPGMELHLIHYSYGVNSTEKGDLSSESTVSRIRTEHFPLTLESARPSHTSQYLCASSELGSRSGNTIYFGEGSWLTVV.